This T cell receptor (beta chain) was captured by sequencing in a study of T-cell reconstitution after alpha-beta-depleted transplantation in children. The CDR3 is 17 residues long. CDR1 and CDR2 (germline): SGHTA, FQGNSA. Trimming shortened V by 0 bases and J by 5 bases, and 18 bases separated the two germline ends. This clonotype was seen a handful of times. TCRbeta library construction was performed incorporating unique molecular identifiers. TCRdb reprocessed the PCR reads via MiXCR and lists one record per CDR3 protein. The profile shows around 480,000 distinct CDR3 sequences, approximately 32% of them singletons.

The receptor comes from a human donor who donated a stem cell graft to a child with aplastic anemia. Sequencing used PBMCs from the stem cell graft donor, obtained from the stem cell graft. The rearrangement links TRBV7-2 to TRBJ2-3, with a tentative D call TRBD2 (7 bases). CDR3 in DNA: TGTGCCAGCAGCTTAGCAGGCGGGGGCGCTGGGGTAGATACGCAGTATTTT. It yields the protein CASSLAGGGAGVDTQYF.